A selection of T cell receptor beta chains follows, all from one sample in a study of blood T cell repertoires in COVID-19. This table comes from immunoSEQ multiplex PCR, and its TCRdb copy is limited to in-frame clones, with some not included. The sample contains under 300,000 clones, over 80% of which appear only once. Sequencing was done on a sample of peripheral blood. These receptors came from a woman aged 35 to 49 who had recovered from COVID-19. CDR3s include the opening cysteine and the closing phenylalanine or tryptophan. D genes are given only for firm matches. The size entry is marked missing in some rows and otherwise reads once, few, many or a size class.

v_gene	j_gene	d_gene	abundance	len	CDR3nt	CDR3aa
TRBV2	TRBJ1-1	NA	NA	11	TGTGCCAGCAGGTCCAGCACTGAAGCTTTCTTT	CASRSSTEAFF
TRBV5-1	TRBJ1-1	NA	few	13	TGCGCCAGCAGCTTGAAATCGGACACTGAAGCTTTCTTT	CASSLKSDTEAFF
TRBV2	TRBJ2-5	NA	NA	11	TGTGCCAGCAGTGCCGAAGAGACCCAGTACTTC	CASSAEETQYF
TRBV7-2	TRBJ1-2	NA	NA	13	TGTGCCAGCAGCTTAAACCTAAACTATGGCTACACCTTC	CASSLNLNYGYTF
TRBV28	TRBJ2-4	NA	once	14	TGTGCCAGCAGTTTACCGGGCAGGGAAAACATTCAGTACTTC	CASSLPGRENIQYF
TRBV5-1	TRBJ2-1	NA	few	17	TGCGCCAGCAGCTTCGTTGCTGGGCAGGGGCGATACAATGAGCAGTTCTTC	CASSFVAGQGRYNEQFF
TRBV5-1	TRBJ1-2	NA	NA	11	TGCGCCAGCAGGGAGAACAATGGCTACACCTTC	CASRENNGYTF
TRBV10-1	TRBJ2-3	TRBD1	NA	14	TGCGCCAGCAGTGAGTTAACAGGGGGTGATACGCAGTATTTT	CASSELTGGDTQYF
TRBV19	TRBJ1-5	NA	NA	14	TGTGCCAGTAGCTTCAGGGGAAGAGATCAGCCCCAGCATTTT	CASSFRGRDQPQHF
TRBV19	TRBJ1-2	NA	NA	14	TGTGCCAGTAGTATACAGAGTGGGGCCTATGGCTACACCTTC	CASSIQSGAYGYTF
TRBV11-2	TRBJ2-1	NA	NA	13	TGTGCCAGCAGCTTAGTATCCTACAATGAGCAGTTCTTC	CASSLVSYNEQFF
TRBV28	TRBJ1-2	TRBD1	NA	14	TGTGCCAGCAGTCAACAGGGGGATAACTATGGCTACACCTTC	CASSQQGDNYGYTF
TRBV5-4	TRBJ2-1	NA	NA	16	TGTGCCAGCAGCTTGCAGGGTGGGCTTACGGACAATGAGCAGTTCTTC	CASSLQGGLTDNEQFF
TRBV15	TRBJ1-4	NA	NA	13	TGTGCCACCAGCAGAGATCCGGGTGAAAAACTGTTTTTT	CATSRDPGEKLFF
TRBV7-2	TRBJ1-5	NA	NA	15	TGTGCCAGCAGCTTAACCGTCTCCGGGGGGCAGCCCCAGCATTTT	CASSLTVSGGQPQHF
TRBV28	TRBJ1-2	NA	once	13	TGTGCCAGCAGTTTCCTGCGGGCACGCGGCTACACCTTC	CASSFLRARGYTF
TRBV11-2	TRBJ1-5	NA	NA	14	TGTGCCAGCAGCCCTGAAGGGGGCAATCAGCCCCAGCATTTT	CASSPEGGNQPQHF
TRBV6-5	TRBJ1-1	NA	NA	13	TGTGCCAGCATGGTCGAGATGAACACTGAAGCTTTCTTT	CASMVEMNTEAFF
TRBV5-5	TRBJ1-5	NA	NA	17	TGTGCCAGCAGCTTGTGGGGCGACAGTAATAGCAATCAGCCCCAGCATTTT	CASSLWGDSNSNQPQHF
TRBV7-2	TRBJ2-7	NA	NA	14	TGTGCCAGCAGCTTAGAGGGGCAGTTTAAAGTGCAGTACTTC	CASSLEGQFKVQYF
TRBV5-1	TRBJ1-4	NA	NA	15	TGCGCCAGCAGCTCATTGGCGGGAAATGGTGAAAAACTGTTTTTT	CASSSLAGNGEKLFF
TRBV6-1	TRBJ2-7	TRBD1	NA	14	TGTGCCAGCAGTGACACAGGGGCTATATACGAGCAGTACTTC	CASSDTGAIYEQYF
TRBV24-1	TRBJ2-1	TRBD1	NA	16	TGTGCCACCAGTGACCCCGGGACAGGGAGTTACAATGAGCAGTTCTTC	CATSDPGTGSYNEQFF
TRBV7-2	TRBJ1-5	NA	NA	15	TGTGCCAGCAGCTTAGCGATCGGGAGCAATCAGCCCCAGCATTTT	CASSLAIGSNQPQHF
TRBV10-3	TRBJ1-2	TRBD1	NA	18	TGTGCCATCAGTGACGTGCCGGGGACAGGGGGACGGCGCTATGGCTACACCTTC	CAISDVPGTGGRRYGYTF
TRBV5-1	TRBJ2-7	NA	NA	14	TGCGCCAGCAGCTTGTGGCAAACCCCCTACGAGCAGTACTTC	CASSLWQTPYEQYF
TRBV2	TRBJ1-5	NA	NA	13	TGTGCCGGACAACTGCAACCCAATCAGCCCCAGCATTTT	CAGQLQPNQPQHF
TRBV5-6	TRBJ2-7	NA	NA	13	TGTGCCAGCAGCTGGGCGGGCTCCTACGAGCAGTACTTC	CASSWAGSYEQYF
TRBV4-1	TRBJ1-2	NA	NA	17	TGCGCCAGCAGCCAAGAATCCCGACCGGGAGGGACCTATGGCTACACCTTC	CASSQESRPGGTYGYTF
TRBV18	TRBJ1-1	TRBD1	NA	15	TGTGCCAGCTCACCTGGACAGGGGGGGATTACTGAAGCTTTCTTT	CASSPGQGGITEAFF
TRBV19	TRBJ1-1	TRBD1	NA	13	TGTGCCAGCTCCGGACAGGTGAACACTGAAGCTTTCTTT	CASSGQVNTEAFF
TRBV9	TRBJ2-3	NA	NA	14	TGTGCCAGCAGCGACAGGTTCAGTGCAGATACGCAGTATTTT	CASSDRFSADTQYF
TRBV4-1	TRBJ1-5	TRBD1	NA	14	TGCGCCAGCAGCCAAGAGCAGGGGGCGAGGCCCCAGCATTTT	CASSQEQGARPQHF
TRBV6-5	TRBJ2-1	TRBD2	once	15	TGTGCCAGCAGTTACGTCTCGGGGGGATACAATGAGCAGTTCTTC	CASSYVSGGYNEQFF
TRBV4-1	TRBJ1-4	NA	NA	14	TGCGCCAGCAGCCATACTTCGGGGTTTGAAAAACTGTTTTTT	CASSHTSGFEKLFF
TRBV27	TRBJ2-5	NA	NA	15	TGTGCCAGCAGTCTCCAGAGTAGAGGGTTGGAGACCCAGTACTTC	CASSLQSRGLETQYF
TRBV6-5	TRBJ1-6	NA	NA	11	TGTGCCAGCAGTCCAGGGGATTACCTCCACTTT	CASSPGDYLHF
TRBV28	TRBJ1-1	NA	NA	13	TGTGCCAGCAGCTCGGCGGCAGTTCCTAGAGCTTTCTTT	CASSSAAVPRAFF
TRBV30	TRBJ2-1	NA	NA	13	TGTGCCTTCACCGGGACTGTCTACAATGAGCAGTTCTTC	CAFTGTVYNEQFF
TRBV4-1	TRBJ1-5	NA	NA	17	TGCGCCAGCAGCCAAGGGAAAACTAGGGATCCAAATCAGCCCCAGCATTTT	CASSQGKTRDPNQPQHF
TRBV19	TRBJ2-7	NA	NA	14	TGTGCCAGTAGTATAACTGAGGGATCCTACGAGCAGTACTTC	CASSITEGSYEQYF
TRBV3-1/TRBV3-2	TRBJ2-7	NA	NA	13	TGTGCCAGCAGCCACTTACAGGGCTACGAGCAGTACTTC	CASSHLQGYEQYF
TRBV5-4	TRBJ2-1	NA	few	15	TGTGCCAGCAGTACCTTTGGGGGGAGCTACAATGAGCAGTTCTTC	CASSTFGGSYNEQFF
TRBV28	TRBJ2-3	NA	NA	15	TGTGCCACTTCTGAGCGAGGCATACCGACAGATACGCAGTATTTT	CATSERGIPTDTQYF
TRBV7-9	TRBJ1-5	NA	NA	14	TGTGCCAGCAGCGTATGGGACACTAATCAGCCCCAGCATTTT	CASSVWDTNQPQHF
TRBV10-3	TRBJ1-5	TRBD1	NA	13	TGTGCCATCAGCCAGCCGACAGGGCAGCCCCAGCATTTT	CAISQPTGQPQHF
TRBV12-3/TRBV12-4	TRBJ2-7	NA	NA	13	TGTGCCAGCAGTTCGACACCGTCCTACGAGCAGTACTTC	CASSSTPSYEQYF
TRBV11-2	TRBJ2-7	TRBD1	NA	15	TGTGCCAGCAGCTTAGAATCGACAGGGTACTACGAGCAGTACTTC	CASSLESTGYYEQYF
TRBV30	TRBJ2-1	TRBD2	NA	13	TGTGCCTGGAAATCTCGGGAGCGGGGACCTCAATTCTTC	CAWKSRERGPQFF
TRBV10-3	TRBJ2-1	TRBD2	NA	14	TGTGCCATTGAGCGGGGGCCAACCTACAATGAGCAGTTCTTC	CAIERGPTYNEQFF
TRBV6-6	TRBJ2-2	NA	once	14	TGTGCCAGCAGACTGAGGGTTGGCACCGGGGAGCTGTTTTTT	CASRLRVGTGELFF
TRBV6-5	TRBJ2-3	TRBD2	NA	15	TGTGCCAGCGGGGGGACCCCCGGGAGGGCAGATACGCAGTATTTT	CASGGTPGRADTQYF
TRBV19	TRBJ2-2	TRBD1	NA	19	TGTGCCAGTAGTATCGCCCGCCTCACGAACAGGGGGGAAACCGGGGAGCTGTTTTTT	CASSIARLTNRGETGELFF
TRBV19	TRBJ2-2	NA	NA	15	TGTGCCAGTAGTGATACAGGGTTGGAAACCGGGGAGCTGTTTTTT	CASSDTGLETGELFF